These 17 T cell receptor beta chains were sequenced from one sample in a study of PD-L1 blockade in urothelial cancer. Here immunoSEQ multiplex PCR was the method, and the copy in TCRdb shows in-frame clones only, minus some. The sample lists tens of thousands of clones; almost 85% were seen once. The specimen was PBMCs, collected around atezolizumab (anti-PD-L1) treatment. Receptors originate from a man between 65 and 85 years old with urothelial cancer.

This clone was detected only once. This rearrangement joins TRBV7-6 to TRBJ1-2; TRBD1 is a possible D gene (5 bases). Trimming left V 4 bases short and J 1 base short, with 10 bases between. Germline CDR1 reads SGHVS; CDR2 reads FNYEAQ. The CDR3 is made up of 14 amino acids. CDR3 sequence reads: CASSSGHLNYGYTF. CDR3 bases: TGTGCCAGCAGCTCTGGACACCTTAACTATGGCTACACCTTC.

This clone was seen a handful of times. V is TRBV19 and J is TRBJ2-1; no reliable D call. V lost 7 bases, J lost 0 bases, and 13 bases lay in between. There are 15 residues in the CDR3. Germline loops: CDR1 LNHDA, CDR2 SQIVND (reference sequence). CDR3 loop: CASMAGQSSYNEQFF. CDR3 nucleotides: TGTGCCAGTATGGCAGGCCAAAGCTCCTACAATGAGCAGTTCTTC.

This clone has a handful of counts. This chain uses TRBV5-1 with TRBJ2-7, with 8 positions matching TRBD2. The ends lost 0 bases at V and 0 bases at J; junction bases unmatched: 2. The CDR3 covers 15 residues. The germline CDR1 and CDR2 sequences are SGHRS and YFSETQ. The DNA of the CDR3 is TGCGCCAGCAGCTTGGGGGGGACTAGCTCCTACGAGCAGTACTTC. It encodes CASSLGGTSSYEQYF.

J is TRBJ2-7 and V is TRBV10-3; 9 bases are a match to TRBD2. Germline-derived CDR1 and CDR2 are ENHRY and SYGVKD. This CDR3 is built from 14 residues. The trim removed 2 bases at V and 4 bases at J, leaving 3 bases unmatched. CDR3 sequence: CAISEAGGPYEQYF. CDR3 in DNA: TGTGCCATCAGTGAGGCGGGAGGGCCGTACGAGCAGTACTTC.

The chain is built from TRBV19 and TRBJ2-7, with a tentative D call TRBD2 (6 bases). V was trimmed by 3 bases and J by 0 bases, leaving 12 bases between them. This CDR3 contains 15 residues. Germline CDR1 is LNHDA and CDR2 is SQIVND (reference sequence). The chain's CDR3 is CASSIAGSISYEQYF. Here the CDR3 DNA reads TGTGCCAGTAGTATTGCCGGGAGTATCTCCTACGAGCAGTACTTC.

The V call is TRBV9, the J call TRBJ1-2; maybe TRBD1 (6 bases). V lost 0 bases to trimming and J lost 6 bases, with 15 bases between them. The germline V gene has CDR1 SGDLS and CDR2 YYNGEE. This CDR3 contains 15 residues. The CDR3 nucleotides read TGTGCCAGCAGCGTAGTTGGGGGGGCTGGGGATGGCTACACCTTC. Translating gives CASSVVGGAGDGYTF.

CDR3 sequence (DNA): TGTGCCATCAGTGGTTCGGGGAACACTGAAGCTTTCTTT. Its translation: CAISGSGNTEAFF. The J gene is TRBJ1-1, the V gene TRBV10-3; D gene unclear. With 4 bases removed from V and 1 base from J, the gap between germline ends came to 7 bases. The CDR3 loop spans 13 amino acids. Germline CDR1 and CDR2: ENHRY and SYGVKD.

This clone is a singleton in its sample. The chain combines TRBV4-1 with TRBJ2-7; 9 nucleotides align to TRBD2. CDR1 MGHRA and CDR2 YSYEKL come from the germline V gene. CDR3 size: 15 residues. J was trimmed by 4 bases and V by 4 bases; bases with no gene match: 8. The DNA for the CDR3 is TGCGCCAGCAGCCCCACCGGGACTAGCTATTACGAGCAGTACTTC. It is translated as CASSPTGTSYYEQYF.

Details on this clone: A junction end diverges from the germline sequence, so it may reflect a read error. The genes are TRBV28 and TRBJ2-1; D call uncertain. The germline gives CDR1 MDHEN, CDR2 SYDVKM. CDR3 length: 14 amino acids. The CDR3 DNA reads TGTGCCAGCAGTTTGACTGACTCCGACAATGAGCAGTTCTTC. Encoded protein: CASSLTDSDNEQFF.

The chain recombines TRBV9 with TRBJ1-1; tentatively, D is TRBD1 (6 bases). The CDR3 is made up of 15 amino acids. Germline loops: CDR1 SGDLS, CDR2 YYNGEE. The V end lost 0 bases, the J end lost 3 bases, and 12 bases lay between the germline ends. The CDR3 DNA follows: TGTGCCAGCAGCGTAGTGGGCAGGGGAGACACTGAAGCTTTCTTT. Translating gives CASSVVGRGDTEAFF.

This clone has a handful of counts. V gene TRBV5-6 combines with J gene TRBJ1-2; 8 bases agree with TRBD1. Per germline, CDR1 SGHDT and CDR2 YYEEEE. This CDR3 is 13 amino acids long. Trimming at V came to 4 bases and at J to 6 bases, leaving 5 bases not matched to a gene. CDR3 nucleotide sequence: TGTGCCAGCAGCCCAACAGGGGGTAATGGCTACACCTTC. Translation gives CASSPTGGNGYTF.

This rearrangement joins TRBV18 to TRBJ1-4, with TRBD1 as a possible D gene (5 bases). CDR1 and CDR2 from the germline V gene are KGHSH and LQKENI. Trimming left V 3 bases short and J 5 bases short, with 13 bases between. The CDR3 sequence is 15 residues long. CDR3 DNA sequence: TGTGCCAGCTCACCTTCGGGAGGGACGAATGAAAAACTGTTTTTT. This encodes CASSPSGGTNEKLFF.

Only a few counts were recorded for this clone. The V call is TRBV18, the J call TRBJ1-3; 8 bases map to TRBD1. The CDR3 is 16 amino acids. J gave up 6 bases and V 3 bases, and 10 bases lay outside the gene matches. Germline CDR1 is KGHSH and CDR2 is LQKENI. The CDR3 spells CASSPVPTGVKNTIYF. Written as DNA, the CDR3 is TGTGCCAGCTCACCGGTCCCGACAGGGGTGAAAAACACCATATATTTT.

The chain is built from TRBV5-1 and TRBJ2-1; a possible D gene is TRBD2 (5 bases). Trimming stripped 0 bases from V and 5 bases from J, with 9 bases between. The V gene's germline CDR1 is SGHRS and CDR2 YFSETQ. The CDR3 covers 14 residues. The CDR3 nucleotides are TGCGCCAGCAGCTTGGTGCTAGCCAACAATGAGCAGTTCTTC. Translating it yields CASSLVLANNEQFF.

This chain connects TRBV10-2 to TRBJ2-7; D gene ambiguous. The germline V gene has CDR1 WSHSY and CDR2 SAAADI. V was cut by 3 bases and J by 6 bases, with 9 bases left in between. This CDR3 has 12 amino acids. For the CDR3, the DNA is TGCGCCAGCAGTGACAGAGAGGCCGAGCAGTACTTC. The encoded protein is CASSDREAEQYF.

This clone showed up just once. J is TRBJ2-1 and V is TRBV19; 8 bases are a match to TRBD2. The CDR3 covers 13 residues. Germline V gene sequence: CDR1 LNHDA, CDR2 SQIVND (reference sequence). V was clipped by 6 bases and J by 10 bases; unmatched bases: 8. CDR3 sequence (DNA): TGTGCCAGTAGATCTAGCGGCGGGGGGGAGCAGTTCTTC. As protein: CASRSSGGGEQFF.

This clone was recorded only once. In DNA form, the CDR3 reads TGTGCCAGCAGTCCGAGAGGGACAGGCCTGAACACTGAAGCTTTCTTT. It yields the protein CASSPRGTGLNTEAFF. This chain connects TRBV28 to TRBJ1-1, with 8 bases matching TRBD1. With 5 bases clipped from V and 0 bases from J, the junction kept 8 bases outside the gene matches. This CDR3 contains 16 residues. The germline V gene encodes CDR1 MDHEN and CDR2 SYDVKM.